This T cell receptor beta chain was identified in a study of beta chain features in type 1 diabetes. Overall study: The patients were much like the healthy donors in age, gender and cell yields. Overall study findings and caveats: The naive, central memory and Treg TCRB repertoires showed an apparent similarity that was greater among patients than among healthy donors.

With regard to this clone: Its antigen is not identified.

Every bit of the isolated RNA underwent reverse transcription, so sequencing read expressed TCRB transcripts. Libraries were prepared by immunoSEQ multiplex PCR; TCRdb keeps only in-frame clonotypes and omits some of them. The top ten hold approximately 0.62% of the sample, which has about 180,000 clones, about 13% seen once. V was clipped by 4 bases and J by 5 bases, with 10 bases between them. Germline loops: CDR1 GTSNPN, CDR2 SVGIG (reference sequence). There are 12 residues in the CDR3. Staining for CD45RO/CCR7/CD25/CD127/CD95/CD27 allowed sorting of CD4+ naive, central memory, regulatory and stem cell-like memory cells.

V gene TRBV30 combines with J gene TRBJ2-3; D is uncertain. This TCR derives from a woman younger than 35 in good health. Sample: central memory CD4+ T cells from blood. CDR3 residues: CAWTPPGDTQYF. Written as DNA, the CDR3 is TGTGCCTGGACCCCCCCGGGAGATACGCAGTATTTT. Together with reference TRBV30 and TRBJ2-3, the CDR3 gives the full variable domain: SQTIHQWPATLVQPVGSPLSLECTVEGTSNPNLYWYRQAAGRGLQLLFYSVGIGQISSEVPQNLSASRPQDRQFILSSKKLLLSDSGFYLCAWTPPGDTQYFGPGTRLTVL.